This T cell receptor (beta chain) was identified during a study of identical twins. Study-wide findings and caveats: Twins' surplus sharing was weaker for beta out-of-frame sequences.

The V end was cut by 2 bases, the J end by 0 bases, with 11 bases between. The CDR3 length is 15 residues. Per germline, CDR1 LGHDT and CDR2 YNNKEL (reference sequence). cDNA carried unique molecular identifiers, and a universal primer site was added by template switching. From the 5' RACE reads, TCRdb called clonotypes with MiXCR, one entry per CDR3 protein. Of 500,000 to 600,000 distinct CDR3 sequences listed, roughly a fifth were seen once; the top ten hold around 0.9%. This clonotype turned up a few times. Antigen: not known. These data are also associated with another study on T cells expressing NK-cell markers.

The gene calls are TRBV3-1 and TRBJ2-7; D is undetermined. Sequencing used CD4+ T cells sorted from blood. This clonotype originated in a woman under 30 in good health. This CDR3 is CASSQLRYNSYEQYF. DNA for the CDR3: TGTGCCAGCAGCCAATTAAGGTACAACTCCTACGAGCAGTACTTC.